Listed below are T cell receptor beta chains from one sample, sequenced in a study of prognosis after radiotherapy for stage I lung cancer. TCRdb reprocessed the multiplex PCR reads with MiXCR, giving one entry per CDR3 protein. The sample carries 20,000 to 25,000 distinct CDR3 sequences, roughly 43% recorded once. The input for sequencing was PBMCs, taken before or after stereotactic body radiation therapy (not recorded which). Source of these receptors: a donor aged 50 or older with non-small cell lung cancer. Both conserved end residues are part of each CDR3. Clone size is not always given. Where it is, it says once, few, many or a class for expanded clones.

V,size,CDR3
TRBV19,medium-sized,CASGKGPLTGDSNQPQHF
TRBV3-1,-,CASSLSPGQGSTDTQYF
TRBV10-3,many,CAISKDLGTNEKLFF
TRBV27,-,CASSLRPRTFDEQYF
TRBV20-1,-,CSARLSGTDTQYF
TRBV7-2,few,CASSLGGVWAKNIQYF
TRBV5-4,-,CASSLAPGVGNIQYF
TRBV11-2,many,CASSTGTSGSNEQFF
TRBV4-2,many,CASSQEAERPPYNEQFF
TRBV12-3/TRBV12-4,once,CASSFPQVMGSNTGELFF
TRBV4-1,many,CASSQDGSGAYNEQFF
TRBV5-1,-,CASSKRGGSGYEQYF
TRBV6-2/TRBV6-3,few,CASSYSMFQAKDGYTF
TRBV11-2,-,CASSLAPRLIGRAYDQYF
TRBV20-1,-,CSALPGGGEQLF
TRBV7-8,many,CASSLALGGPNEQFF
TRBV12-3/TRBV12-4,many,CASSRAGQETQYF
TRBV7-3,many,CASSLAGTTDTQYF
TRBV14,many,CASSPQLRDEQYF
TRBV12-3/TRBV12-4,-,CASRLLAGGYEQYF
TRBV27,medium-sized,CASSLGLTPYEQYF
TRBV7-8,many,CASSWDSTNYGYTF